The sequence of this TCR beta chain was determined in a study of PD-1 blockade in classical Hodgkin lymphoma. General study results and limits: Exclusion was the outcome for patients who began nivolumab under 1 year after ASCT. Prior to therapy, complete responders displayed diversity much like that of newly diagnosed patients. Before treatment, TCR diversity in newly diagnosed patients was reportedly lower than in healthy donors.

Following autologous stem cell transplantation, relapse occurred in every patient, and exposure to brentuximab vedotin varied. Trimming cost V 1 base and J 2 bases, with 18 bases left between them. In germline, CDR1 is MGHRA, CDR2 YSYEKL. The CDR3 contains 17 residues. This table comes from immunoSEQ multiplex PCR, and its TCRdb copy is limited to in-frame clones, with some not included. The sample lists more than 40,000 clones; about 65% were seen once. As regards this clone: The antigen remains undetermined.

The sequence was obtained from a human donor with classical Hodgkin lymphoma. V gene TRBV4-1 combines with J gene TRBJ2-7; perhaps TRBD1 as D (6 bases). This specimen consisted of peripheral blood mononuclear cells (PBMCs), obtained before the second cycle of nivolumab. Here the CDR3 DNA reads TGCGCCAGCAGCCAAGCCGTAGGCCGGACAGTTCCCTACGAGCAGTACTTC. Protein product: CASSQAVGRTVPYEQYF.